This TCR beta chain was recorded in a study of blood T cells in healthy people across ages. Across the whole study: The template switching approach captured approximately one barcoded beta molecule for every two T cells.

The V gene end was trimmed by 4 bases and the J gene end by 4 bases; junction bases not matched to a gene: 5. The CDR3 sequence is 14 residues long. A second roughly 7 to 12 cycle PCR used barcoded and J-beta primers. TCRdb used MiXCR to reprocess the 5' RACE reads, holding one entry per CDR3 protein. Of 1.5 million to 2 million distinct CDR3 sequences listed, roughly 27% were seen once; the top ten hold roughly 8.2%. This clonotype was observed at least ten times. The gene calls are TRBV12-3 or TRBV12-4 and TRBJ2-7; 9 bases match TRBD2. Sequenced input: blood. This clonotype originated in a woman in her 30s in good health. This CDR3 reads CASSSLAGTYEQYF. DNA for the CDR3: TGTGCCAGCAGTTCCCTAGCGGGGACTTACGAGCAGTACTTC.